This T cell receptor (beta chain) was found in a study of tumor and adjacent non-tumor tissue in lung cancer. Study background: Histology: 12 adenocarcinoma, a couple of squamous cell carcinoma, 1 small cell lung cancer.

RNA was extracted from bulk tissue without any cell sorting. This clonotype was picked up a small number of times. Its antigen is unknown. One end of the junction is discordant with germline, which a read error may explain. TCRbeta libraries were built with three rounds of nested PCR, modified from ARM-PCR. TCRdb processed the multiplex PCR reads anew with MiXCR; each CDR3 protein has one entry. The sample contains 110,000 or so distinct CDR3 sequences, roughly 74% of which appear only once. The CDR3 sequence is 14 residues long. Per germline, CDR1 SGHAT and CDR2 FQNNGV. Study observations and caveats: Normal lung showed higher cumulative top 100 clone frequency than tumor.

The V and J genes are TRBV11-2 and TRBJ2-1; TRBD1 is a possible D gene (6 bases). This TCR derives from a woman aged 60 to 75 with non-small cell lung cancer. The sequencing sample was made of lung tumor tissue. CDR3 DNA: TGTGTCAGCAGTTTAGGCTACAGGGTCGATGAGCAGTTCTTC. Encoded protein: CVSSLGYRVDEQFF.